This TCR beta chain was captured in a study of blood T cell repertoires in COVID-19. Background on the study: There were acute and convalescent COVID-19 samples, and they came from the United States, Italy and Spain. T cells, B-cell-depleted T cells, or PBMCs supplied cDNA or gDNA.

The assay was immunoSEQ multiplex PCR, and TCRdb's table has in-frame clones only and misses some. The data show over 100,000 clones, around 84% seen once. In germline, CDR1 is SGHRS, CDR2 YFSETQ. V lost 5 bases to trimming and J lost 5 bases, with 13 bases between them. This CDR3 contains 14 residues. This clone was observed a single time. The specimen sequenced was peripheral blood. The TCR sequence derives from a human donor in a cohort sampled during active COVID-19. The V and J genes are TRBV5-1 and TRBJ1-4, with a possible D match to TRBD1 (6 bases). CDR3 sequence (DNA): TGCGCCAGCAGGAAACAGGGATCGAATGAAAAACTGTTTTTT. Its protein product is CASRKQGSNEKLFF.